Presented here are 28 T cell receptor beta chains from one specimen sequenced in a study of CD8+ T cells in alopecia areata (dated by TCRdb to between 2018 and 2020). Libraries came from the immunoSEQ multiplex PCR assay. For TCR sequencing, RNA was extracted from every sample and reverse transcribed into cDNA to serve as template. TCRdb limited this immuneACCESS table to in-frame rearrangements with V and J called. A share of clones is missing; checked studies link under half to unresolved V genes, and the rest is unexplained. The sample table holds hundreds of thousands of clones, of which approximately 67% were seen once. About 1.2% of the sample belongs to the ten largest clones. Sample treatment or condition, as interpreted from the label and publication: oral pan-JAK inhibitor, 5-10 mg twice daily. The sequencing here drew on CD4+ T cells sorted from blood, taken at approximately week 45, from a patient treated with tofacitinib. These receptors came from a human donor with alopecia areata.

This chain joins TRBV30 and TRBJ1-5; 8 bases agree with TRBD1. Germline CDR1 is GTSNPN and CDR2 is SVGIG (reference sequence). V lost 0 bases and J lost 4; bases outside the gene matches: 2. CDR3 length: 14 residues. The CDR3 DNA reads as TGTGCCTGGAGTGTACAGGGGGGAAATCAGCCCCAGCATTTT. Its translation: CAWSVQGGNQPQHF.

The chain recombines TRBV27 with TRBJ2-5; tentative D call: TRBD2 (6 bases). Per germline, CDR1 MNHEY and CDR2 SMNVEV (reference sequence). Trimming took off 6 bases at V and 2 bases at J, with 16 bases between the two ends. The CDR3 runs 15 residues. The CDR3 region has the DNA TGTGCCAGCAGGCTGGGGGAGGATTTACAAGAGACCCAGTACTTC. Its protein is CASRLGEDLQETQYF.

This chain joins TRBV29-1 and TRBJ1-1; D is unclear. The CDR3 covers 13 residues. Germline V gene data show CDR1 as SQVTM and CDR2 as ANQGSEA. The ends were cut back, 6 bases at V and 4 bases at J, with 15 bases in the middle. The CDR3, as DNA: TGCAGCGTCGCTATTAAGGGCGGCACTGAAGCTTTCTTT. This codes for CSVAIKGGTEAFF.

V usage is TRBV30 and J usage is TRBJ1-1; D is undetermined. V lost 5 bases and J lost 1, with 11 bases in between. Germline CDR1 is GTSNPN and CDR2 is SVGIG (reference sequence). The CDR3 is 13 residues long. The CDR3 protein is CAWSEDTNTEAFF. In DNA form, the CDR3 reads TGTGCCTGGTCAGAGGATACGAACACTGAAGCTTTCTTT.

The DNA of the CDR3 is TGTGCCAGCAGTTTTTTTAAGGGGCGAGGTGAAAAACTGTTTTTT. Its protein product is CASSFFKGRGEKLFF. The V and J genes are TRBV27 and TRBJ1-4; the D gene is possibly TRBD1 (5 bases). The CDR3 covers 15 residues. V was clipped by 3 bases and J by 7 bases, with 15 bases between them. Germline V gives CDR1 MNHEY, CDR2 SMNVEV (reference sequence).

The J gene is TRBJ1-5, the V gene TRBV6-6; maybe TRBD1 (5 bases). V lost 6 bases to trimming and J lost 6 bases, with 15 bases between them. Germline CDR1 MNHNY, CDR2 SVGAGI (reference sequence). This CDR3 has 14 amino acids. The CDR3 DNA reads TGTGCCAGCAGCGGGGGACCGTACGGTCAGCCCCAGCATTTT. This sequence encodes CASSGGPYGQPQHF.

This clone occurred once. The rearrangement joins TRBV2 to TRBJ2-7; 9 bases map to TRBD2. Per the germline V gene, CDR1 is SNHLY and CDR2 is FYNNEI. V dropped 10 bases and J dropped 5; count of bases not matched to a gene: 12. The CDR3 has 14 residues. In DNA form, the CDR3 reads TGTGCCACCAAAGGACCAGCGGGGGGAAACGAGCAGTACTTC. The encoded protein is CATKGPAGGNEQYF.

The rearrangement joins TRBV6-5 to TRBJ2-5; D possibly corresponds to TRBD2 (5 bases). There are 16 residues in the CDR3. Germline V CDR1 and CDR2: MNHEY, SVGAGI. The germline V and J ends were trimmed by 0 bases and 5 bases, with 16 bases remaining between them. DNA for the CDR3: TGTGCCAGCAGTTACTCGCCAGTTGGGAGCGGTGAGACCCAGTACTTC. Amino acid sequence: CASSYSPVGSGETQYF.

The chain employs TRBV5-1 and TRBJ2-7; no clear D. Deletions cut 2 bases from V and 2 bases from J, with 14 bases between. The CDR3 length is 15 residues. Germline CDR1 is SGHRS and CDR2 is YFSETQ. The CDR3 region has the DNA TGCGCCAGCAGCTTCCGCCAGGACCGCCCCTACGAGCAGTACTTC. Translation: CASSFRQDRPYEQYF.

This clone occurred a few times. V and J are TRBV10-3 and TRBJ1-5; D gene ambiguous. From germline, CDR1 is ENHRY and CDR2 SYGVKD. The CDR3 has 13 residues. V was trimmed by 8 bases and J by 3 bases, leaving 11 bases between them. The CDR3 sequence is CAIANSPNQPQHF. The CDR3 DNA sequence: TGTGCCATCGCGAACAGTCCCAATCAGCCCCAGCATTTT.

V and J are TRBV30 and TRBJ1-5, with 9 bases matching TRBD1. The CDR3 consists of 15 residues. With 2 bases clipped from V and 3 bases from J, the junction kept 5 bases outside the gene matches. CDR1 is GTSNPN and CDR2 is SVGIG in the germline V gene (reference sequence). CDR3 in amino acids: CAWSSWDRDNQPQHF. In nucleotides, the CDR3 is TGTGCCTGGAGTAGTTGGGACAGGGACAATCAGCCCCAGCATTTT.

The chain is built from TRBV7-9 and TRBJ1-4; D call uncertain. Germline V gene sequence: CDR1 SEHNR, CDR2 FQNEAQ (reference sequence). Trimming shortened V by 5 bases and J by 8 bases, and 15 bases separated the two germline ends. The CDR3 has 14 residues. The DNA of the CDR3 is TGTGCCAGCAGCCCCCCGGGTGACCTCGAAAAACTGTTTTTT. This encodes CASSPPGDLEKLFF.

The chain joins TRBV11-2 to TRBJ2-3; no definite D call. The germline CDR1 and CDR2 sequences are SGHAT and FQNNGV. CDR3 length: 15 amino acids. V was clipped by 7 bases and J by 3 bases, with 17 bases between them. The CDR3: CASTIRGSWTDTQYF. CDR3 nucleotide sequence: TGTGCCAGCACTATAAGAGGCAGCTGGACAGATACGCAGTATTTT. The complete variable domain, with remaining parts taken from reference TRBV11-2 and TRBJ2-3, reads EAGVAQSPRYKIIEKRQSVAFWCNPISGHATLYWYQQILGQGPKLLIQFQNNGVVDDSQLPKDRFSAERLKGVDSTLKIQPAKLEDSAVYLCASTIRGSWTDTQYFGPGTRLTVL.

The chain carries TRBV7-6 and TRBJ1-5; D remains ambiguous. Trimming took off 5 bases at V and 6 bases at J, with 14 bases between the two ends. CDR1 is SGHVS and CDR2 is FNYEAQ in the germline V gene. This CDR3 has 14 residues. Here the CDR3 DNA reads TGTGCCAGCAGCCCGACGGGGAGCGGTCAGCCCCAGCATTTT. Translated: CASSPTGSGQPQHF.

V usage is TRBV19 and J usage is TRBJ2-4; 12 nucleotides line up with TRBD2. Germline V gene sequence: CDR1 LNHDA, CDR2 SQIVND (reference sequence). Trimming at V came to 3 bases and at J to 4 bases, leaving 7 bases not matched to a gene. CDR3 length: 17 residues. The CDR3 sequence: CASSMQASGGEKNIQYF. In DNA form, the CDR3 reads TGTGCCAGTAGTATGCAGGCTAGCGGGGGGGAAAAAAACATTCAGTACTTC.

The chain is built from TRBV29-1 and TRBJ2-1; D may be TRBD1 or TRBD2 (7 bases each). Germline lookup yields CDR1 SQVTM and CDR2 ANQGSEA. V was shortened by 6 bases and J by 7 bases, with 22 bases between the two germline ends. The CDR3 consists of 15 residues. This CDR3 is CSVNSGWTGANEQFF. In DNA form, the CDR3 reads TGCAGCGTCAATAGCGGGTGGACAGGAGCAAATGAGCAGTTCTTC.

This clone was detected a few times. The V call is TRBV27, the J call TRBJ2-4; TRBD2 matches 9 bases. V lost 5 bases and J lost 8; bases outside the gene matches: 10. From germline, CDR1 is MNHEY and CDR2 SMNVEV (reference sequence). This CDR3 has 15 amino acids. CDR3 sequence reads: CASSPTGLAKDIQYF. The CDR3 DNA is TGTGCCAGCAGTCCGACCGGACTAGCGAAGGACATTCAGTACTTC.

V and J are TRBV5-6 and TRBJ1-4; D is ambiguous. The CDR3 totals 13 residues. Trimming removed 5 bases at V and 0 bases at J, with 5 bases between. The germline CDR1 and CDR2 sequences are SGHDT and YYEEEE. The CDR3 DNA sequence: TGTGCCAGCAGGGGTGCAACTAATGAAAAACTGTTTTTT. Translated, it gives CASRGATNEKLFF.

This clone was detected once. The gene calls are TRBV4-3 and TRBJ1-5; tentative D call: TRBD1 (5 bases). V lost 0 bases and J 6 bases, leaving 15 bases between the germline ends. The CDR3 contains 16 residues. The germline CDR1 and CDR2 sequences are LGHNA and YSLEER. CDR3 loop: CASSQEVSRVGQPQHF. DNA for the CDR3: TGCGCCAGCAGCCAAGAAGTAAGCAGGGTAGGTCAGCCCCAGCATTTT.

The CDR3 loop reads CAWTGQGDYEQYF. The DNA of the CDR3 is TGTGCCTGGACGGGACAGGGAGACTACGAGCAGTACTTC. This chain links TRBV30 with TRBJ2-7; TRBD1 aligns across 9 bases. V lost 4 bases and J lost 3; bases outside the gene matches: 4. Germline-derived CDR1 and CDR2 are GTSNPN and SVGIG (reference sequence). The CDR3 consists of 13 residues.

The V call is TRBV6-1, the J call TRBJ1-1; unclear D gene. Between the trimmed V and J ends, which lost 6 bases and 7 bases, there was a span of 12 bases. Germline V gene data show CDR1 as MNHNS and CDR2 as SASEGT. The CDR3 length is 12 residues. The CDR3 sequence: CASSKVGFEAFF. For the CDR3, the DNA is TGTGCCAGCAGCAAAGTCGGATTTGAAGCTTTCTTT.

This clone was observed a handful of times. The V call is TRBV11-2, the J call TRBJ2-1; 11 bases align to TRBD2. Trimming cost V 6 bases and J 6 bases; bases outside gene matches: 4. CDR1 SGHAT and CDR2 FQNNGV come from the germline V gene. CDR3 size: 14 residues. CDR3 sequence (DNA): TGTGCCAGCAGAATAGCGGGGGGGCCCAATGAGCAGTTCTTC. Translating it yields CASRIAGGPNEQFF.

This clone occurred a few times. The chain employs TRBV11-1 and TRBJ1-4; unclear D gene. Germline values: CDR1 SGHAT, CDR2 FQDESV (reference sequence). Trimming removed 3 bases from V and 3 bases from J, with 11 bases in between. The CDR3 spans 15 residues. This chain's CDR3 is CASSFRGGANEKLFF. CDR3 coding DNA: TGTGCCAGCAGCTTTCGTGGTGGAGCTAATGAAAAACTGTTTTTT. Filled out from reference TRBV11-1 and TRBJ1-4, the complete variable domain reads EAEVAQSPRYKITEKSQAVAFWCDPISGHATLYWYRQILGQGPELLVQFQDESVVDDSQLPKDRFSAERLKGVDSTLKIQPAELGDSAMYLCASSFRGGANEKLFFGSGTQLSVL.

The chain is built from TRBV6-5 and TRBJ2-7; no definite D call. The CDR3 runs 12 residues. Germline CDR1 reads MNHEY; CDR2 reads SVGAGI. V lost 5 bases and J 5 bases, leaving 10 bases between the germline ends. The CDR3, as DNA: TGTGCCAGCAGTCAGACCGGCCACGAGCAGTACTTC. Encoded protein: CASSQTGHEQYF.

The rearrangement uses TRBV5-1 and TRBJ1-5, with D uncertain. The length of the CDR3 is 15 residues. Deletions cut 2 bases from V and 3 bases from J, with 12 bases between. Germline values: CDR1 SGHRS, CDR2 YFSETQ. The CDR3 DNA is TGCGCCAGCAGCTTCTTGGGCAACCCCAATCAGCCCCAGCATTTT. The encoded protein is CASSFLGNPNQPQHF.

This chain connects TRBV29-1 to TRBJ1-1; the D gene is possibly TRBD1 (5 bases). V was trimmed by 7 bases and J by 3 bases, leaving 15 bases between them. The CDR3 is made up of 13 amino acids. CDR1 is SQVTM and CDR2 is ANQGSEA in the germline V gene. Here the CDR3 DNA reads TGCAGCGCTGGGGACCTCGTTTACACTGAAGCTTTCTTT. Amino acid sequence: CSAGDLVYTEAFF.

V is TRBV7-2 and J is TRBJ2-7; D tentatively fits TRBD1 or TRBD2 (5 bases each). The length of the CDR3 is 14 residues. Per the germline V gene, CDR1 is SGHTA and CDR2 is FQGNSA. V gave up 4 bases and J gave up 6 bases, with 16 bases separating them. CDR3 nucleotide sequence: TGTGCCAGCAGCTACCGGGACGTGCTTAGCGAGCAGTACTTC. It is translated as CASSYRDVLSEQYF.

The chain uses TRBV5-1 and TRBJ2-3; 9 bases map to TRBD1. The CDR3 length is 16 residues. Per the germline V gene, CDR1 is SGHRS and CDR2 is YFSETQ. J gave up 0 bases and V 3 bases, and 5 bases lay outside the gene matches. The CDR3 coding sequence is TGCGCCAGCAGCTCTGGGACAGGGATTAGCACAGATACGCAGTATTTT. It codes for CASSSGTGISTDTQYF.